This T cell receptor (beta chain) came from a study of blood T cell repertoires in COVID-19. Study-wide background: Nucleic acid was either cDNA or gDNA, and it came from T cells, B-cell-depleted T cells, or PBMCs.

Per the original methods: Scientists estimated how many nucleated cells there were by amplifying reference gene primers. Profiling relied on immunoSEQ multiplex PCR, and the TCRdb table lists in-frame clones only, not all of them. V and J calls and clone size are those listed in that table; D and trimming were worked out from the DNA. The sample includes about 85,000 clones, 70% to 85% seen only once; the top ten take roughly 13%. V trimming: 6 bases; J trimming: 5 bases; junction bases outside the gene matches: 7. Per germline, CDR1 SQVTM and CDR2 ANQGSEA. The length of the CDR3 is 13 residues. Sequences were obtained from peripheral blood. The chain uses TRBV29-1 and TRBJ2-7, with TRBD1 matching 10 bases. This TCR was sampled from a human donor in a cohort sampled during active COVID-19. CDR3 nucleotide sequence: TGCAGCGTAAGATTGGACAGGGGGAACGAGCAGTACTTC. Amino acids: CSVRLDRGNEQYF.